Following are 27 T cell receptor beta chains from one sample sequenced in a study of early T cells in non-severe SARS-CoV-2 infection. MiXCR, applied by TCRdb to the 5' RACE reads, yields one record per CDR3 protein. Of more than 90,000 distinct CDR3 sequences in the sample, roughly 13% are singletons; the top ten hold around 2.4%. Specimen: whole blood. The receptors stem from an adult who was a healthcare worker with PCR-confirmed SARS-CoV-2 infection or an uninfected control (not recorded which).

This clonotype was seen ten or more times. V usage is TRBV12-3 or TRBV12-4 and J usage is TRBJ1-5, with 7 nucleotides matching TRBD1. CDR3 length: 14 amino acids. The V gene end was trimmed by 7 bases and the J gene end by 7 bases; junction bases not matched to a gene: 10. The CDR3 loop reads CASITTGTGQPQHF. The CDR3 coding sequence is TGTGCCAGCATCACGACAGGGACCGGCCAGCCCCAGCATTTT.

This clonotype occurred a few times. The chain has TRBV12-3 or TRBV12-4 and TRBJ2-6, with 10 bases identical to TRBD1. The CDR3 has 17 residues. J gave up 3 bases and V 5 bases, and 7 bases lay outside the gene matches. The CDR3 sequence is CASSRGTGVVGANVLTF. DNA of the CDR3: TGTGCCAGCAGTAGGGGGACAGGGGTTGTTGGGGCCAACGTCCTGACTTTC.

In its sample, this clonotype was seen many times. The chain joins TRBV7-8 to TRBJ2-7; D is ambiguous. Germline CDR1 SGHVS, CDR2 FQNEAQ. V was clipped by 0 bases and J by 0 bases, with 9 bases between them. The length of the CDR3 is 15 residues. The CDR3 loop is CASSLAGLSSYEQYF. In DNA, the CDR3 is TGTGCCAGCAGCTTAGCCGGGCTCAGCTCCTACGAGCAGTACTTC.

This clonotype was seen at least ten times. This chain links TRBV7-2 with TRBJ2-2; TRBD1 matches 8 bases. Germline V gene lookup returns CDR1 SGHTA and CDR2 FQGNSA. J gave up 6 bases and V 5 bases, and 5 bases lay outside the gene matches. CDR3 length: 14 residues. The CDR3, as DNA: TGTGCCAGCAGCCAAGGACAGGGTCCCGGGGAGCTGTTTTTT. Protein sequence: CASSQGQGPGELFF.

The CDR3 DNA sequence: TGTGCCAGCAGCTTAGGGGGGAGGGTAGTGGAGACCCAGTACTTC. Translated, it gives CASSLGGRVVETQYF. J is TRBJ2-5 and V is TRBV7-2; 7 positions agree with TRBD2. The CDR3 runs 15 residues. CDR1 SGHTA and CDR2 FQGNSA come from the germline V gene. V shed 1 base, J shed 5 bases, and the junction held 7 bases outside the gene matches.

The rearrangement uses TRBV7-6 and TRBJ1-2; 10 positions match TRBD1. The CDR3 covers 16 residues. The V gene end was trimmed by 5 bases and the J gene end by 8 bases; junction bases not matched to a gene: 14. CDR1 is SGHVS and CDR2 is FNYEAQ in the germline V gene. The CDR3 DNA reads TGTGCCAGCAGCCCCCATTCCAATGGGGACAGGGGCGGCTACACCTTC. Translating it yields CASSPHSNGDRGGYTF.

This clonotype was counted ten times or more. The CDR3 sequence: CASIRDLNTEAFF. The CDR3 DNA sequence: TGTGCCAGCATCAGGGATTTGAACACTGAAGCTTTCTTT. The J gene is TRBJ1-1, the V gene TRBV12-3 or TRBV12-4, with a possible D match to TRBD1 (5 bases). Trimming took 7 bases from V and 0 from J, leaving 9 bases between them. The CDR3 has 13 amino acids.

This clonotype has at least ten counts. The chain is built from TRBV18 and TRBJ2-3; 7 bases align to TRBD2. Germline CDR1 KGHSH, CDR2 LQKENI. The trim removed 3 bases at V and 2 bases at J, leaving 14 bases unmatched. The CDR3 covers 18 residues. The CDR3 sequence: CASSPSPRGRTITDTQYF. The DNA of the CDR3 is TGTGCCAGCTCACCCTCCCCGCGGGGGAGAACCATCACAGATACGCAGTATTTT.

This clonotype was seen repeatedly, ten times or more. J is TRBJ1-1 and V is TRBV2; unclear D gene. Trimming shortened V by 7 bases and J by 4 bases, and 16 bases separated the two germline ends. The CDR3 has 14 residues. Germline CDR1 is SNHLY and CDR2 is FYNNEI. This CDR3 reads CASKWLEGGTEAFF. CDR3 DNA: TGTGCCAGCAAGTGGCTGGAGGGCGGCACTGAAGCTTTCTTT.

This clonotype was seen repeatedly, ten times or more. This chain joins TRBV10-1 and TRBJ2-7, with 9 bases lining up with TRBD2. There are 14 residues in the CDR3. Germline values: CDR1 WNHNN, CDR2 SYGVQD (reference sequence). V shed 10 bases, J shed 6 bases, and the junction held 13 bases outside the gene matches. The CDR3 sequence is CATSETGLAGEQYF. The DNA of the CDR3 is TGCGCCACCTCAGAAACGGGACTAGCAGGCGAGCAGTACTTC.

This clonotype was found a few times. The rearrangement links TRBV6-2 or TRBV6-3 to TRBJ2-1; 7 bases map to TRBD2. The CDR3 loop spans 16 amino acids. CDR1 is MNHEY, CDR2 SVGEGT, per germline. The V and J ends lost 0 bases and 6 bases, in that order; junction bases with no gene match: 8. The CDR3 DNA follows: TGTGCCAGCAGTTACTCGTACGTAGCGGGCTTCAATGAGCAGTTCTTC. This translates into CASSYSYVAGFNEQFF.

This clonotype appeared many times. CDR3 bases: TGTGCCAGCAGTCGACAGCGCCAGGGGGACAATGAGCAGTTCTTC. Its protein product is CASSRQRQGDNEQFF. The chain is built from TRBV6-6 and TRBJ2-1, with 7 bases that match TRBD1. The CDR3 consists of 15 residues. The germline gives CDR1 MNHNY, CDR2 SVGAGI (reference sequence). Trimming took 5 bases from V and 5 from J; bases not matched to a gene: 9.

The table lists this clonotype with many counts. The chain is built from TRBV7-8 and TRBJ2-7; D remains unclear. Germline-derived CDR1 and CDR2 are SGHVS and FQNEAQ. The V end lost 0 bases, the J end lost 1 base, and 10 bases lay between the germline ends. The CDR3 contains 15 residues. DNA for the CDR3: TGTGCCAGCAGCTTAGCGGGTTACAATTCCTACGAGCAGTACTTC. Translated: CASSLAGYNSYEQYF.

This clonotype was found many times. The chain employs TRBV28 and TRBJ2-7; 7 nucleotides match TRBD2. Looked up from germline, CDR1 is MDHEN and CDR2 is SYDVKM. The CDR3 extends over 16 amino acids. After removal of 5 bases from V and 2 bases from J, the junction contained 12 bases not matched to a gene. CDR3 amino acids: CASSPPIVRGAYEQYF. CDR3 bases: TGTGCCAGCAGTCCCCCGATCGTCCGGGGGGCCTACGAGCAGTACTTC. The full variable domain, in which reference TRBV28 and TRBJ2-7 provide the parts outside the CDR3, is DVKVTQSSRYLVKRTGEKVFLECVQDMDHENMFWYRQDPGLGLRLIYFSYDVKMKEKGDIPEGYSVSREKKERFSLILESASTNQTSMYLCASSPPIVRGAYEQYFGPGTRLTVT.

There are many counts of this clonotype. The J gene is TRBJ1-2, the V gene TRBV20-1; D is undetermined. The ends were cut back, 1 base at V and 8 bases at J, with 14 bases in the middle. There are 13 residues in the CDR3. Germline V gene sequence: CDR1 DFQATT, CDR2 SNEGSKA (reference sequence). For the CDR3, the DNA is TGCAGTGCTAGAGGTGGTAGGGTCGACGGCTACACCTTC. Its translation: CSARGGRVDGYTF.

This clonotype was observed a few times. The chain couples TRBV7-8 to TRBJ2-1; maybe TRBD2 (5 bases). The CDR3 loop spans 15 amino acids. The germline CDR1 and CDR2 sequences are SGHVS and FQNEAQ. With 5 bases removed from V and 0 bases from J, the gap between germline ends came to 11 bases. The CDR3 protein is CASSLGAGSYNEQFF. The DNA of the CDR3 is TGTGCCAGCAGCCTGGGAGCAGGCTCCTACAATGAGCAGTTCTTC.

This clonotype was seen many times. Here the CDR3 reads CASSYRLFDGANTEAFF. Written as DNA, the CDR3 is TGTGCCAGCAGTTACCGCCTCTTTGACGGGGCGAACACTGAAGCTTTCTTT. V gene TRBV6-5 combines with J gene TRBJ1-1; TRBD1 might be the D (5 bases). The V and J ends lost 2 bases and 1 base respectively, with 17 bases between them. The CDR3 has 17 amino acids. Germline V gives CDR1 MNHEY, CDR2 SVGAGI.

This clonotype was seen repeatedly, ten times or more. CDR3 coding DNA: TGTGCCAGCAGCTTAGTTGGGACAGGGAATGGCTACACCTTC. Amino acid sequence: CASSLVGTGNGYTF. The gene calls are TRBV7-9 and TRBJ1-2; TRBD1 matches 9 bases. Trimming took 1 base from V and 6 from J; bases not matched to a gene: 3. CDR3 length equals 14 residues. CDR1 and CDR2 (germline): SEHNR, FQNEAQ (reference sequence).

The CDR3 sequence: CASSSQRTENTEAFF. The CDR3 region has the DNA TGTGCCAGCAGCTCGCAGAGGACGGAGAACACTGAAGCTTTCTTT. This chain joins TRBV11-2 and TRBJ1-1; D is unclear. The CDR3 is made up of 15 amino acids. V was trimmed by 4 bases and J by 1 base, leaving 13 bases between them. Germline assignment: CDR1 SGHAT and CDR2 FQNNGV.

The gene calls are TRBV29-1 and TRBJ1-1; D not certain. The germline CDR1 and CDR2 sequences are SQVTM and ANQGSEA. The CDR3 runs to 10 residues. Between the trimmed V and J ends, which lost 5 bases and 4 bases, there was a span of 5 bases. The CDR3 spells CSVRTTEAFF. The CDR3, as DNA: TGCAGCGTTCGGACCACTGAAGCTTTCTTT.

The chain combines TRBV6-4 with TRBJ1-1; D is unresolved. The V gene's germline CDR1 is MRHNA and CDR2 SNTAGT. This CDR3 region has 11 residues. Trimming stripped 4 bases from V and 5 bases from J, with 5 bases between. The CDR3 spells CASSGGTEAFF. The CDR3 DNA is TGTGCCAGCAGTGGTGGTACTGAAGCTTTCTTT.

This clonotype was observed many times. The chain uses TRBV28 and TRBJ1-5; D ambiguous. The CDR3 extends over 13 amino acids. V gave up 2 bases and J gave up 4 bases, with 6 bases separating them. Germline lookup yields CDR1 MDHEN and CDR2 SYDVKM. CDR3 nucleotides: TGTGCCAGCAGTTTACAGGAGAATCAGCCCCAGCATTTT. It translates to CASSLQENQPQHF. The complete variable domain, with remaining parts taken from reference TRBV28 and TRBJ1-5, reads DVKVTQSSRYLVKRTGEKVFLECVQDMDHENMFWYRQDPGLGLRLIYFSYDVKMKEKGDIPEGYSVSREKKERFSLILESASTNQTSMYLCASSLQENQPQHFGDGTRLSIL.

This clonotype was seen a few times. The CDR3, as DNA: TGTGCCAGCAGTTACTCAATCAATTATAGCAATCAGCCCCAGCATTTT. Its translation is CASSYSINYSNQPQHF. This chain joins TRBV6-6 and TRBJ1-5; D is ambiguous. V was cut by 0 bases and J by 0 bases, with 9 bases left in between. Germline CDR1 reads MNHNY; CDR2 reads SVGAGI (reference sequence). This CDR3 comprises 16 residues.

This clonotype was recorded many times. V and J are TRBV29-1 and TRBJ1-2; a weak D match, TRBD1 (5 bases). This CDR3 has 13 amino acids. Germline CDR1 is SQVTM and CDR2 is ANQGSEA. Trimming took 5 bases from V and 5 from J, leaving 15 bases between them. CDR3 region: CSVIAGVSYGYTF. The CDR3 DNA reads TGCAGCGTTATCGCGGGGGTTTCTTATGGCTACACCTTC.

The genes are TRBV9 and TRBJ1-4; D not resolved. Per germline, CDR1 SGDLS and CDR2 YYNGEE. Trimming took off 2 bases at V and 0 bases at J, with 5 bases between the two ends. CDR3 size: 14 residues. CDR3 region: CASSVSSTNEKLFF. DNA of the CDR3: TGTGCCAGCAGCGTCTCCTCAACTAATGAAAAACTGTTTTTT.

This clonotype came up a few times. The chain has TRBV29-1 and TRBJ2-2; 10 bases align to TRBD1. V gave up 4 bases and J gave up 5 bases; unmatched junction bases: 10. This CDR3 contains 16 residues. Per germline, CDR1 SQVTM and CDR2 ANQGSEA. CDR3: CSVASPGQGTTGELFF. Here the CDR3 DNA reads TGCAGCGTTGCGTCCCCGGGACAGGGGACGACCGGGGAGCTGTTTTTT.

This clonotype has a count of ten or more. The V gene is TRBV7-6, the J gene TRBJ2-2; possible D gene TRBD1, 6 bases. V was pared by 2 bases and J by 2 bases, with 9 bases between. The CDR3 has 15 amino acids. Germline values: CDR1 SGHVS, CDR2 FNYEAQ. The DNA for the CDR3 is TGTGCCAGCAGCTTACAGGGGACCAACACCGGGGAGCTGTTTTTT. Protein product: CASSLQGTNTGELFF. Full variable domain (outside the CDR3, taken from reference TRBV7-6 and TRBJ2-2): GAGVSQSPRYKVTKRGQDVALRCDPISGHVSLYWYRQALGQGPEFLTYFNYEAQQDKSGLPNDRFSAERPEGSISTLTIQRTEQRDSAMYRCASSLQGTNTGELFFGEGSRLTVL.